Presented here are 15 T cell receptor beta chains from one specimen sequenced in a study of T cell repertoires in cytomegalovirus infection. One entry per CDR3 protein results from TCRdb running MiXCR on the reads. The profile shows some 220,000 distinct CDR3 sequences, roughly an eighth of them singletons. The sequenced sample consisted of PBMCs. These receptors were collected from a human donor in good health (CMV status not recorded). Some clones in this sample may be carry-over from other donors' samples.

This clonotype came up a few times. The gene calls are TRBV19 and TRBJ2-2; 10 bases align to TRBD2. The germline CDR1 and CDR2 sequences are LNHDA and SQIVND (reference sequence). This CDR3 has 14 residues. Trimming took 7 bases from V and 5 from J; bases not matched to a gene: 4. CDR3: CASNSGGQTGELFF. The CDR3 nucleotides are TGTGCCAGTAATAGCGGGGGGCAGACCGGGGAGCTGTTTTTT.

This clonotype was found a few times. V usage is TRBV5-5 and J usage is TRBJ2-7; the match to TRBD1 covers 9 bases. The CDR3 contains 16 residues. Germline-derived CDR1 and CDR2 are SGHKS and YYEKEE (reference sequence). V was clipped by 0 bases and J by 4 bases; unmatched bases: 8. As DNA, the CDR3 is TGTGCCAGCAGCTTGGCGGGGGGACAGGGCTTATACGAGCAGTACTTC. Translation: CASSLAGGQGLYEQYF.

V is TRBV24-1 and J is TRBJ2-3, with unresolved D. The V and J ends lost 3 bases and 2 bases respectively, with 5 bases between them. The CDR3 extends over 13 amino acids. Germline CDR1 is KGHDR and CDR2 is SFDVKD. CDR3 in amino acids: CATSDRFTDTQYF. The CDR3 DNA reads as TGTGCCACCAGTGATCGTTTCACAGATACGCAGTATTTT.

The chain recombines TRBV9 with TRBJ1-5, with D hard to call. Germline V gives CDR1 SGDLS, CDR2 YYNGEE. This CDR3 has 11 residues. V was trimmed by 4 bases and J by 10 bases, leaving 9 bases between them. CDR3 sequence (DNA): TGTGCCAGCAGCTATCAGCAACCCCAGCATTTT. Translated: CASSYQQPQHF. Looking up the rest from reference TRBV9 and TRBJ1-5 gives the full variable domain: DSGVTQTPKHLITATGQRVTLRCSPRSGDLSVYWYQQSLDQGLQFLIQYYNGEERAKGNILERFSAQQFPDLHSELNLSSLELGDSALYFCASSYQQPQHFGDGTRLSIL.

This clonotype was picked up many times. This rearrangement joins TRBV5-1 to TRBJ2-7; D ambiguous. V lost 5 bases and J lost 0, with 15 bases in between. The CDR3 loop spans 15 amino acids. Looked up from germline, CDR1 is SGHRS and CDR2 is YFSETQ. Here the CDR3 DNA reads TGCGCCAGCAGAATTGGTCTGGGGTCCTCCTACGAGCAGTACTTC. Protein sequence: CASRIGLGSSYEQYF.

This clonotype has a count of ten or more. The V call is TRBV14, the J call TRBJ1-2; D gene uncertain. The CDR3 is 14 residues long. CDR1 is SGHDN, CDR2 FVKESK, per germline. Trimming stripped 3 bases from V and 5 bases from J, with 13 bases between. CDR3 in amino acids: CASSHPPNSYGYTF. The CDR3 DNA follows: TGTGCCAGCAGCCATCCACCAAACTCTTATGGCTACACCTTC.

This clonotype was detected many times. The gene calls are TRBV28 and TRBJ1-5, with D perhaps matching TRBD1 (6 bases). Germline lookup yields CDR1 MDHEN and CDR2 SYDVKM. The CDR3 covers 14 residues. Trimming pared 7 bases from V and 7 bases from J, leaving 17 bases between. CDR3 protein: CASNFLGGQQPQHF. The CDR3 DNA sequence: TGTGCCAGCAACTTCCTAGGGGGACAACAGCCCCAGCATTTT.

This clonotype was counted many times. The V gene is TRBV6-2 or TRBV6-3, the J gene TRBJ2-1; D possibly corresponds to TRBD1 (6 bases). Germline lookup yields CDR1 MNHEY and CDR2 SVGEGT. The CDR3 has 16 amino acids. V lost 5 bases and J 9 bases, leaving 23 bases between the germline ends. The CDR3 nucleotides read TGTGCCAGCAGTCGCCCGACAGGTCCGACCTCGGGTGAGCAGTTCTTC. Translation gives CASSRPTGPTSGEQFF.

This clonotype appeared a few times. This chain links TRBV12-3 or TRBV12-4 with TRBJ2-5; 12 bases are shared with TRBD2. The CDR3 is 15 residues long. After removal of 3 bases from V and 5 bases from J, the junction contained 4 bases not matched to a gene. The CDR3 DNA reads as TGTGCCAGCAGTTTGAGGCTAGCGGGGGGGGAGACCCAGTACTTC. It specifies CASSLRLAGGETQYF.

This chain links TRBV5-4 with TRBJ2-7; TRBD1 aligns across 7 bases. Germline V gives CDR1 SGHNT, CDR2 YYREEE (reference sequence). The length of the CDR3 is 14 residues. The J segment lost 3 bases and the V segment lost 1 base, leaving 4 bases of the junction unmatched. The CDR3 bases are TGTGCCAGCAGCTTGAAAGGACAGGTCTACGAGCAGTACTTC. Its protein is CASSLKGQVYEQYF.

The rearrangement links TRBV3-1 to TRBJ1-1; D not certain. Trimming removed 0 bases at V and 2 bases at J, with 10 bases between. In germline, CDR1 is LGHDT, CDR2 YNNKEL (reference sequence). This CDR3 has 15 residues. The CDR3: CASSQEPLINTEAFF. The CDR3 coding sequence is TGTGCCAGCAGCCAAGAACCCCTCATAAACACTGAAGCTTTCTTT.

This clonotype was observed a few times. The rearrangement joins TRBV6-2 or TRBV6-3 to TRBJ1-2; D ambiguous. CDR3 length: 17 amino acids. Germline assignment: CDR1 MNHEY and CDR2 SVGEGT. Trimming shortened V by 6 bases and J by 2 bases, and 22 bases separated the two germline ends. This CDR3 reads CASSSPYYSLPNYGYTF. The CDR3 coding sequence is TGTGCCAGCAGCTCCCCCTACTACAGTCTACCCAACTATGGCTACACCTTC.

This clonotype was counted between two and nine times. J is TRBJ1-1 and V is TRBV28; D ambiguous. This CDR3 has 14 amino acids. Germline-derived CDR1 and CDR2 are MDHEN and SYDVKM. The ends were cut back, 6 bases at V and 11 bases at J, with 22 bases in the middle. CDR3 protein: CASSPSIGSPYAFF. In DNA, the CDR3 is TGTGCCAGCAGCCCTAGTATCGGCTCCCCGTACGCTTTCTTT.

This clonotype appeared many times. Here the CDR3 DNA reads TGTGCCAGCAGCCCTCTCGGGGGAGTGGGCGAGCAGTACTTC. Its protein product is CASSPLGGVGEQYF. The chain combines TRBV5-6 with TRBJ2-7, with D possibly matching TRBD2 (6 bases). The CDR3 consists of 14 residues. From germline, CDR1 is SGHDT and CDR2 YYEEEE. The V gene lost 4 bases and the J gene lost 6 bases, with 17 bases spanning the gap.

The chain is built from TRBV6-2 or TRBV6-3 and TRBJ2-5, with D perhaps matching TRBD2 (5 bases). This CDR3 region has 16 residues. Trimming took 1 base from V and 3 from J, leaving 15 bases between them. Germline V gene sequence: CDR1 MNHEY, CDR2 SVGEGT. In DNA form, the CDR3 reads TGTGCCAGCAGTTACTTATTCGGGCAGGAGGAAGAGACCCAGTACTTC. Encoded protein: CASSYLFGQEEETQYF.